The 28 T cell receptor beta chains reported below all come from one sample, sequenced in a study of CD8 T cells in ankylosing spondylitis. TCRdb called the 5' RACE reads again in MiXCR, with one record for every CDR3 protein. Here the sample spans more than 250,000 distinct CDR3 sequences, 9.5% to 13% being singletons. The source material was blood, either unsorted or a sorted T cell fraction (not recorded which). The origin of the receptors is a female donor with ankylosing spondylitis or in good health (not recorded which).

This chain uses TRBV30 with TRBJ1-2; 9 positions agree with TRBD1. V trimming: 8 bases; J trimming: 4 bases; junction bases outside the gene matches: 5. Germline loops: CDR1 GTSNPN, CDR2 SVGIG (reference sequence). There are 12 residues in the CDR3. The CDR3 DNA sequence: TGTGCCGGAACAGGGGGCCTCTATGGCTACACCTTC. This translates into CAGTGGLYGYTF.

This clonotype was counted ten times or more. This CDR3 reads CASSRSGTASYEQYF. The CDR3 DNA is TGCGCCAGCAGTAGGTCTGGGACTGCTTCCTACGAGCAGTACTTC. The rearrangement joins TRBV5-1 to TRBJ2-7, with D tentatively TRBD2 (6 bases). V was trimmed by 5 bases and J by 1 base, leaving 16 bases between them. The CDR3 contains 15 residues. Germline V gene lookup returns CDR1 SGHRS and CDR2 YFSETQ.

This clonotype came up many times. V and J are TRBV12-3 or TRBV12-4 and TRBJ2-1, with a possible D match to TRBD2 (5 bases). CDR3 size: 16 residues. V was shortened by 0 bases and J by 1 base, with 10 bases between the two germline ends. This chain's CDR3 is CASSLAGRGSYNEQFF. The CDR3 DNA reads TGTGCCAGCAGTTTAGCAGGCCGGGGTTCCTACAATGAGCAGTTCTTC.

This clonotype was counted ten times or more. This chain connects TRBV4-3 to TRBJ2-7; unclear D gene. V dropped 0 bases and J dropped 4 bases, with 4 bases sitting between them. CDR3 length equals 12 residues. In germline, CDR1 is LGHNA, CDR2 YSLEER. CDR3 DNA sequence: TGCGCCAGCAGCCAAGAGAGGTACGAGCAGTACTTC. This codes for CASSQERYEQYF.

This clonotype was seen at least ten times. The chain uses TRBV20-1 and TRBJ2-3; TRBD2 might be the D (6 bases). Trimming removed 3 bases from V and 6 bases from J, with 13 bases in between. CDR1 is DFQATT and CDR2 is SNEGSKA in the germline V gene (reference sequence). The CDR3 has 13 amino acids. The CDR3, as DNA: TGCAGTGCTAGGCCCGGCGGGGCGGATACGCAGTATTTT. This codes for CSARPGGADTQYF.

This clonotype was detected many times. The chain couples TRBV20-1 to TRBJ2-7; tentative D call: TRBD1 (5 bases). Germline V gives CDR1 DFQATT, CDR2 SNEGSKA (reference sequence). V was cut by 3 bases and J by 1 base, with 13 bases left in between. CDR3 size: 14 residues. CDR3 nucleotides: TGCAGTGCTAGCAGGACACATGCTTCCTACGAGCAGTACTTC. Its translation is CSASRTHASYEQYF.

In this sample, this clonotype turned up many times. The V gene is TRBV5-5, the J gene TRBJ1-5, with 7 bases matching TRBD1. The V and J ends lost 1 base and 3 bases, in that order; junction bases with no gene match: 4. This CDR3 spans 15 amino acids. Germline V gene sequence: CDR1 SGHKS, CDR2 YYEKEE (reference sequence). This CDR3 is CASSLLGQINQPQHF. The CDR3 coding sequence is TGTGCCAGCAGCTTGTTGGGACAGATCAATCAGCCCCAGCATTTT.

The sample holds many counts of this clonotype. The chain links TRBV20-1 to TRBJ1-6, with D possibly being TRBD1 (5 bases). Germline lookup yields CDR1 DFQATT and CDR2 SNEGSKA (reference sequence). The V and J ends lost 8 bases and 10 bases respectively, with 15 bases between them. The CDR3 sequence is 12 residues long. The CDR3 DNA follows: TGCAGTACCAGGTCCGGGGACTCACCCCTCCACTTT. The encoded protein is CSTRSGDSPLHF.

There are many counts of this clonotype. The chain joins TRBV10-2 to TRBJ2-1; 7 nucleotides match TRBD1. Germline V gene lookup returns CDR1 WSHSY and CDR2 SAAADI. This CDR3 is 11 amino acids long. V trimming: 7 bases; J trimming: 6 bases; junction bases outside the gene matches: 0. The CDR3 DNA reads TGCGCCAGCACAGGGGGCAATGAGCAGTTCTTC. Translated, it gives CASTGGNEQFF.

The table lists this clonotype with many counts. The J gene is TRBJ1-1, the V gene TRBV20-1, with 7 bases identical to TRBD1. Looked up from germline, CDR1 is DFQATT and CDR2 is SNEGSKA (reference sequence). This CDR3 has 12 amino acids. The trim removed 2 bases at V and 7 bases at J, leaving 4 bases unmatched. This CDR3 reads CSARQGVVEAFF. The CDR3 DNA sequence: TGCAGTGCTAGACAGGGGGTGGTTGAAGCTTTCTTT.

This clonotype was recorded many times. This rearrangement joins TRBV20-1 to TRBJ2-3; D unresolved. Germline CDR1 and CDR2: DFQATT and SNEGSKA (reference sequence). Trimming took off 0 bases at V and 0 bases at J, with 10 bases between the two ends. The CDR3 is 15 amino acids. The CDR3 here is CSARDRVTSTDTQYF. CDR3 DNA: TGCAGTGCTAGAGATCGGGTGACTAGCACAGATACGCAGTATTTT.

This clonotype was detected ten times or more. The DNA for the CDR3 is TGTGCCACCAGCAGAGATAGGGCCAGGGTAGCCGGGGAGCTGTTTTTT. Protein product: CATSRDRARVAGELFF. The genes are TRBV15 and TRBJ2-2; D perhaps matches TRBD1 (5 bases). The CDR3 is 16 residues long. V dropped 0 bases and J dropped 6 bases, with 14 bases sitting between them. Per the germline V gene, CDR1 is LNHNV and CDR2 is YYDKDF (reference sequence).

This clonotype was counted only a few times. The chain links TRBV19 to TRBJ2-2, with TRBD1 matching 8 bases. The CDR3 spans 16 residues. Looked up from germline, CDR1 is LNHDA and CDR2 is SQIVND (reference sequence). V trimming: 5 bases; J trimming: 1 base; junction bases outside the gene matches: 6. The CDR3, as DNA: TGTGCCAGTAGTCCTCAGGGGGCGCGGAACACCGGGGAGCTGTTTTTT. Translation: CASSPQGARNTGELFF.

This clonotype was counted many times. V usage is TRBV6-5 and J usage is TRBJ2-1, with a possible D match to TRBD2 (5 bases). The CDR3 covers 17 residues. In germline, CDR1 is MNHEY, CDR2 SVGAGI. The V end lost 0 bases, the J end lost 7 bases, and 19 bases lay between the germline ends. The CDR3 here is CASSYSRAAPRGNEQFF. CDR3 nucleotide sequence: TGTGCCAGCAGTTACTCGAGGGCCGCCCCAAGAGGGAATGAGCAGTTCTTC.

This clonotype was picked up many times. V is TRBV5-1 and J is TRBJ2-1; 8 bases line up with TRBD1. The CDR3 is 15 amino acids. With V trimmed by 5 bases and J by 6 bases, 10 bases remained unmatched. The V gene's germline CDR1 is SGHRS and CDR2 YFSETQ. In DNA, the CDR3 is TGCGCCAGCAGGAAGGACAGGGAATCGCTCAATGAGCAGTTCTTC. Amino acid sequence: CASRKDRESLNEQFF.

The chain combines TRBV12-3 or TRBV12-4 with TRBJ1-2; TRBD1 might be the D (6 bases). The CDR3 loop spans 14 amino acids. Trimming left V 4 bases short and J 4 bases short, with 13 bases between. The CDR3: CASSSVDSFYGYTF. The CDR3 DNA sequence: TGTGCCAGCAGTTCCGTGGACAGCTTCTATGGCTACACCTTC.

This clonotype was counted ten times or more. The chain employs TRBV12-3 or TRBV12-4 and TRBJ2-5; D assignment may be TRBD1 or TRBD2 (7 bases each). This CDR3 has 14 amino acids. V lost 4 bases and J 4 bases, leaving 13 bases between the germline ends. The CDR3 region has the DNA TGTGCCAGCAGTTCGTCAGGGGGGGCAGAGACCCAGTACTTC. Protein sequence: CASSSSGGAETQYF.

This clonotype was observed at least ten times. The J gene is TRBJ1-2, the V gene TRBV20-1; the D gene is possibly TRBD1 (6 bases). CDR1 and CDR2 from the germline V gene are DFQATT and SNEGSKA (reference sequence). This CDR3 spans 14 amino acids. The germline V and J ends were trimmed by 3 bases and 3 bases, with 14 bases remaining between them. The CDR3 DNA reads as TGCAGTGCTAGGGACAGCCGAGGCGACTATGGCTACACCTTC. Its protein is CSARDSRGDYGYTF.

For this clonotype: The junction departs from germline at one end; a sequencing error may be responsible. This sequence joins TRBV20-1 and TRBJ2-1; 10 bases fit TRBD2. CDR1 is DFQATT and CDR2 is SNEGSKA in the germline V gene (reference sequence). The length of the CDR3 is 17 residues. The CDR3 DNA reads TGCTGTGCTAGCCAGCGGGGGGGGTTTTCCCCCCCCAATGAGCAGTTCTTC. Translated: CCASQRGGFSPPNEQFF.

This clonotype was observed many times. The genes are TRBV20-1 and TRBJ2-7; possible D gene TRBD1, 5 bases. The V gene lost 2 bases and the J gene lost 6 bases, with 17 bases spanning the gap. This CDR3 has 14 amino acids. The V gene's germline CDR1 is DFQATT and CDR2 SNEGSKA (reference sequence). CDR3 protein: CSARPTRALGEQYF. CDR3 nucleotides: TGCAGTGCTAGACCCACCAGGGCTCTGGGCGAGCAGTACTTC.

This clonotype was seen only a few times. The chain employs TRBV7-9 and TRBJ2-5, with D unresolved. The V end lost 5 bases, the J end lost 0 bases, and 10 bases lay between the germline ends. The CDR3 spans 14 residues. The germline V gene encodes CDR1 SEHNR and CDR2 FQNEAQ (reference sequence). CDR3 protein: CASSPQMYQETQYF. DNA for the CDR3: TGTGCCAGCAGCCCCCAGATGTACCAAGAGACCCAGTACTTC. Together with reference TRBV7-9 and TRBJ2-5, the CDR3 gives the full variable domain: DTGVSQNPRHKITKRGQNVTFRCDPISEHNRLYWYRQTLGQGPEFLTYFQNEAQLEKSRLLSDRFSAERPKGSFSTLEIQRTEQGDSAMYLCASSPQMYQETQYFGPGTRLLVL.

This clonotype has a count of ten or more. V usage is TRBV5-1 and J usage is TRBJ2-6, with 7 positions matching TRBD1. This CDR3 contains 18 residues. J lost 0 bases, V lost 3 bases, and 9 bases had no gene match. Germline CDR1 is SGHRS and CDR2 is YFSETQ. CDR3 in amino acids: CASSWDSSTSSGANVLTF. CDR3 DNA: TGCGCCAGCAGCTGGGACAGCTCGACAAGCTCTGGGGCCAACGTCCTGACTTTC.

This clonotype was found a few times. The chain recombines TRBV29-1 with TRBJ2-7; 11 bases are a match to TRBD2. The CDR3 runs to 14 residues. J gave up 2 bases and V 3 bases, and 3 bases lay outside the gene matches. Germline V gene data show CDR1 as SQVTM and CDR2 as ANQGSEA. The CDR3 sequence is CSVEASGRPYEQYF. The CDR3 DNA is TGCAGCGTTGAGGCTAGCGGGAGGCCCTACGAGCAGTACTTC.

Concerning this clonotype: This may arise from a read error, as a much more abundant clone is one base away. The chain links TRBV20-1 to TRBJ2-3, with 7 bases lining up with TRBD1. Germline assignment: CDR1 DFQATT and CDR2 SNEGSKA (reference sequence). The CDR3 is 15 amino acids. DNA of the CDR3: TGCAGTGCTAGACAAGGACAGGTTAGCACAGATACGCAGTGTTTT. It encodes CSARQGQVSTDTQCF.

The CDR3 DNA sequence: TGTGCCAGCAGCACCTTAGCGGGAACTGGGGCCAACGTCCTGACTTTC. Its protein product is CASSTLAGTGANVLTF. This rearrangement joins TRBV7-6 to TRBJ2-6, with 8 nucleotides matching TRBD2. V lost 5 bases and J lost 2; bases outside the gene matches: 5. CDR3 length: 16 amino acids. Germline lookup yields CDR1 SGHVS and CDR2 FNYEAQ.

The V call is TRBV5-1, the J call TRBJ1-1; D call uncertain. Germline V lookup: CDR1 SGHRS, CDR2 YFSETQ. The CDR3 spans 15 residues. Deletions cut 3 bases from V and 0 bases from J, with 12 bases between. CDR3 region: CASSWHSAVNTEAFF. The CDR3 DNA follows: TGCGCCAGCAGCTGGCACAGCGCGGTGAACACTGAAGCTTTCTTT.

This clonotype was seen many times. The chain is built from TRBV5-1 and TRBJ2-1; tentatively, D is TRBD1 or TRBD2 (6 bases each). CDR3 size: 18 residues. CDR1 is SGHRS and CDR2 is YFSETQ in the germline V gene. Trimming took 4 bases from V and 3 from J, leaving 23 bases between them. The CDR3 region is CASSRGGLQEPNYNEQFF. CDR3 nucleotide sequence: TGCGCCAGCAGCCGAGGGGGGCTACAGGAGCCAAACTACAATGAGCAGTTCTTC.

This clonotype came up many times. V usage is TRBV12-3 or TRBV12-4 and J usage is TRBJ2-7; D is perhaps TRBD1 or TRBD2 (5 bases each). V was pared by 1 base and J by 2 bases, with 12 bases between. This CDR3 is 15 amino acids long. This CDR3 is CASSLGGPLTYEQYF. The CDR3 DNA follows: TGTGCCAGCAGTTTAGGGGGACCCTTAACCTACGAGCAGTACTTC.